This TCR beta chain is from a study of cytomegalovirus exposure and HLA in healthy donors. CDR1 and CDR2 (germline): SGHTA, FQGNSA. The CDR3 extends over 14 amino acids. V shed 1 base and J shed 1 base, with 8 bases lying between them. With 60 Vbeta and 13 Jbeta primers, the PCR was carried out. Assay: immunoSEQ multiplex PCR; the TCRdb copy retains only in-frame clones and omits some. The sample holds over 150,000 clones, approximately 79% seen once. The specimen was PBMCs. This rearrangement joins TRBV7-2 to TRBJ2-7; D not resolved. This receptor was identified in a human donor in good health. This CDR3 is CASSLGLVSYEQYF. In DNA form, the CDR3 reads TGTGCCAGCAGCTTAGGGCTAGTGTCCTACGAGCAGTACTTC.